The clone carrying this T cell receptor beta chain was observed a handful of times. V was pared by 2 bases and J by 0 bases, with 14 bases between. Germline V CDR1 and CDR2: MNHEY, SMNVEV (reference sequence). The CDR3 consists of 17 residues. This record belongs to a study of blood T cells in healthy people across ages. It was with a sample-barcoded 5' primer and a J-beta primer mix that a second PCR of roughly 7 to 12 cycles was run. TCRdb recomputed calls from the 5' RACE reads with MiXCR, one row per CDR3 protein. Of 600,000 to 850,000 distinct CDR3 sequences in the sample, 20% to 30% are singletons; the top ten hold under 10%. These data were also reused for a study on T cells of mothers and their children.

This chain links TRBV27 with TRBJ2-4; no clear D. This TCR was sampled from a boy between 10 and 17 years old in good health. The sample consisted of blood. The CDR3 loop is CASSLENPGLAKNIQYF. The CDR3 nucleotides read TGTGCCAGCAGTTTAGAAAACCCCGGGTTAGCCAAAAACATTCAGTACTTC.